The clone carrying this TCR beta chain was observed many times. Its specificity is not known. The data were obtained in a study of read filtering for tumor transcriptome and immune sequencing. In the study overall: Among patients, 17 to 20 were male and some 15 female, aged roughly 45 to 85 (mean about 71).

After removal of 9 bases from V and 5 bases from J, the junction contained 8 bases not matched to a gene. The CDR3 has 13 amino acids. Germline-derived CDR1 and CDR2 are MNHNS and SASEGT. Study results and limitations: Even smaller IR-seq throughput identified most shared clonotypes. Approximately 80% of IR-seq clonotypes had one read, totaling about 4% of reads; RNA-seq: 74.6% and 44.6%.

This library used around 400 ng RNA and molecular barcoded adaptors spanning alpha/delta and beta/gamma chains. A single record per CDR3 protein comes from TCRdb applying MiXCR to the reads. Altogether approximately 90,000 distinct CDR3 sequences are present, roughly an eighth being singletons, with the ten largest covering under 15%. This rearrangement joins TRBV6-1 to TRBJ1-1; the match to TRBD1 covers 8 bases. The source is a donor aged 40 or over with multiple myeloma. The sequenced sample consisted of a population of CD138-negative cells sorted from bone marrow. CDR3: CASGQGRGTEAFF. CDR3 coding DNA: TGTGCCAGTGGACAGGGTCGAGGAACTGAAGCTTTCTTT.